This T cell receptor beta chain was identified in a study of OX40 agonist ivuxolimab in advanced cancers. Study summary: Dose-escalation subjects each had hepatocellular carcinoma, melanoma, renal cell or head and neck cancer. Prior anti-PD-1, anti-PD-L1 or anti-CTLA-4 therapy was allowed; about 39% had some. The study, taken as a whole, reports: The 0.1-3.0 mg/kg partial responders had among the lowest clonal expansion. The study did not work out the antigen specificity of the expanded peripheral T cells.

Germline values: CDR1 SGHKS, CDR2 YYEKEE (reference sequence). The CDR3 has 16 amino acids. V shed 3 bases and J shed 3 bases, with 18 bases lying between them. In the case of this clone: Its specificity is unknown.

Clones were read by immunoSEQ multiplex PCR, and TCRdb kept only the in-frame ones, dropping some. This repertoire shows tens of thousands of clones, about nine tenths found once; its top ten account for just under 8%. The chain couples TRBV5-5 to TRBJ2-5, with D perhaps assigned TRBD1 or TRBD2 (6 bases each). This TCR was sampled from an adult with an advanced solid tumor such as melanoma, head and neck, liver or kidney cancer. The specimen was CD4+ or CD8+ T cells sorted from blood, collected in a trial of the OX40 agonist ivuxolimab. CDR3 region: CASSSSGGLWEETQYF. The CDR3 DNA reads TGTGCCAGCAGCTCAAGTGGGGGGCTTTGGGAAGAGACCCAGTACTTC.